The 30 T cell receptor beta chains below were found in one sample sequenced in a study of cytomegalovirus exposure and HLA in healthy donors (TCRdb year 2017). To prepare the library, the immunoSEQ multiplex PCR assay was applied. For the multiplex PCR, a mixture combining 60 forward primers for TCR Vbeta segments and 13 reverse primers for TCR Jbeta segments was used. Entries here come from immuneACCESS through TCRdb and include only in-frame sequences with V and J called. Some clones fail to appear in such tables; in the studies checked, an unresolved V gene covers under half of the shortfall, and the cause of the remainder is unknown. This sample is represented by 240,000 or so clones; about 80% of them were singletons. Around 8% of the sample rests with the top ten. The sequenced sample consisted of PBMCs. The receptor source for this set is a woman in her fifties or sixties in good health and CMV-seropositive.

The CDR3 reads CASSFERMEQYF. The CDR3 nucleotides read TGTGCCAGCAGCTTCGAGCGCATGGAGCAGTACTTC. V and J are TRBV13 and TRBJ2-7; D uncertain. V was shortened by 3 bases and J by 7 bases, with 10 bases between the two germline ends. CDR1 is PRHDT, CDR2 FYEKMQ, per germline (reference sequence). This CDR3 has 12 amino acids.

In this sample, this clone turned up once. The J gene is TRBJ1-4, the V gene TRBV11-2; no firm D call. Trimming pared 1 base from V and 2 bases from J, leaving 14 bases between. CDR3 size: 17 residues. Germline V gene lookup returns CDR1 SGHAT and CDR2 FQNNGV. CDR3 amino acids: CASSLGWGGRTNEKLFF. In nucleotides, the CDR3 is TGTGCCAGCAGCTTAGGTTGGGGAGGAAGGACTAATGAAAAACTGTTTTTT.

The chain combines TRBV5-1 with TRBJ2-7; 10 bases are a match to TRBD1. Per germline, CDR1 SGHRS and CDR2 YFSETQ. V dropped 2 bases and J dropped 3; count of bases not matched to a gene: 5. This CDR3 region has 15 residues. This CDR3 is CASSLSGTGVYEQYF. For the CDR3, the DNA is TGCGCCAGCAGCTTATCCGGGACAGGGGTCTACGAGCAGTACTTC.

In its sample, this clone was seen a few times. J is TRBJ2-3 and V is TRBV4-1; 14 bases fit TRBD2. CDR3 length equals 15 residues. Unmatched junction bases numbered 9, after V lost 2 bases and J lost 14 bases. Germline V lookup: CDR1 MGHRA, CDR2 YSYEKL. The CDR3 DNA reads TGCGCCAGCAGCCAAAGGGGACTAGCGGGAGATTTTACGTATTTT. This gives the protein CASSQRGLAGDFTYF.

Only a few counts were recorded for this clone. The chain recombines TRBV7-9 with TRBJ1-1; 7 nucleotides line up with TRBD1. The trim removed 2 bases at V and 2 bases at J, leaving 5 bases unmatched. CDR3 length equals 15 residues. Germline lookup yields CDR1 SEHNR and CDR2 FQNEAQ (reference sequence). The DNA of the CDR3 is TGTGCCAGCAGCTTAAGCGGAGGGGGCAACACTGAAGCTTTCTTT. Amino acids: CASSLSGGGNTEAFF.

This chain links TRBV30 with TRBJ1-5; possibly TRBD1 for D (6 bases). The germline CDR1 and CDR2 sequences are GTSNPN and SVGIG (reference sequence). The V end was cut by 2 bases, the J end by 6 bases, with 14 bases between. The CDR3 covers 14 residues. This CDR3 is CAWSSQGRGQPQHF. CDR3 coding DNA: TGTGCCTGGAGTTCCCAGGGGAGGGGTCAGCCCCAGCATTTT.

The rearrangement uses TRBV10-3 and TRBJ2-5; tentatively, D is TRBD2 (5 bases). The CDR3 consists of 11 residues. Between the trimmed V and J ends, which lost 4 bases and 14 bases, there was a span of 14 bases. Germline V gene lookup returns CDR1 ENHRY and CDR2 SYGVKD. CDR3 sequence: CAISGAGAQYF. The CDR3 nucleotides read TGTGCCATCAGTGGCGCGGGTGCGCAATACTTC.

This rearrangement joins TRBV5-4 to TRBJ2-3; 8 nucleotides match TRBD2. The CDR3 runs to 15 residues. Germline CDR1 and CDR2: SGHNT and YYREEE (reference sequence). The trim removed 2 bases at V and 4 bases at J, leaving 6 bases unmatched. CDR3 residues: CASSLSSGKADTQYF. The CDR3 nucleotides read TGTGCCAGCAGCTTAAGTAGCGGGAAGGCAGATACGCAGTATTTT.

This sequence joins TRBV7-3 and TRBJ1-1, with D possibly TRBD1 on 6 matching bases. V lost 6 bases and J lost 5, with 16 bases in between. Germline lookup yields CDR1 SGHTA and CDR2 FQGTGA. The CDR3 runs to 14 residues. Here the CDR3 reads CASRPSPGVTEAFF. The CDR3 DNA follows: TGTGCCAGCAGACCGTCCCCAGGGGTTACTGAAGCTTTCTTT.

The CDR3 loop reads CASSTTGPTEAFF. As DNA, the CDR3 is TGTGCCAGCAGTACCACAGGGCCCACTGAAGCTTTCTTT. V gene TRBV5-6 combines with J gene TRBJ1-1; TRBD1 is a possible D gene (6 bases). This CDR3 is 13 amino acids long. Trimming removed 5 bases at V and 4 bases at J, with 12 bases between. Germline-derived CDR1 and CDR2 are SGHDT and YYEEEE.

The chain recombines TRBV30 with TRBJ2-4; D is unclear. The CDR3 length is 12 residues. Germline CDR1 and CDR2: GTSNPN and SVGIG (reference sequence). Trimming took 4 bases from V and 1 from J, leaving 5 bases between them. DNA for the CDR3: TGTGCCTGGAAGCACGCCAAAAACATTCAGTACTTC. It translates to CAWKHAKNIQYF.

This clone was seen a single time. The V gene is TRBV4-1, the J gene TRBJ1-2; the D gene is possibly TRBD1 (6 bases). This CDR3 region has 15 residues. Trimming pared 2 bases from V and 4 bases from J, leaving 14 bases between. Per germline, CDR1 MGHRA and CDR2 YSYEKL. The DNA of the CDR3 is TGCGCCAGCAGCCAACCCACAGGGATCGGCTATGGCTACACCTTC. This gives the protein CASSQPTGIGYGYTF.

The V call is TRBV7-6, the J call TRBJ2-1; TRBD1 aligns across 7 bases. J gave up 13 bases and V 1 base, and 19 bases lay outside the gene matches. In germline, CDR1 is SGHVS, CDR2 FNYEAQ. CDR3 length: 17 amino acids. CDR3 DNA: TGTGCCAGCAGCTTAGAACCCCGACCCCGGGGACAGTCTATTCAGTTCTTC. This codes for CASSLEPRPRGQSIQFF.

This chain connects TRBV27 to TRBJ2-2; 8 nucleotides line up with TRBD2. J was trimmed by 2 bases and V by 7 bases; bases with no gene match: 9. CDR3 length: 16 residues. CDR1 and CDR2 from the germline V gene are MNHEY and SMNVEV (reference sequence). CDR3 bases: TGTGCCAGCACCGATCCGGGAGGGCGCAACACCGGGGAGCTGTTTTTT. This gives the protein CASTDPGGRNTGELFF.

About this clone itself: The identical CDR3 is also encoded by other nucleotide sequences in the sample. V is TRBV19 and J is TRBJ2-7, with 11 bases lining up with TRBD1. Germline V CDR1 and CDR2: LNHDA, SQIVND (reference sequence). The CDR3 consists of 13 residues. J lost 2 bases, V lost 9 bases, and 3 bases had no gene match. Written as DNA, the CDR3 is TGTGCCAGCCGGGACAGGGGGGCCTACGAGCAGTACTTC. Amino acids: CASRDRGAYEQYF.

The chain couples TRBV20-1 to TRBJ2-5; maybe TRBD1 (5 bases). Germline CDR1 reads DFQATT; CDR2 reads SNEGSKA (reference sequence). This CDR3 is 11 amino acids long. Trimming removed 7 bases at V and 1 base at J, with 7 bases between. As DNA, the CDR3 is TGCAGTGGGGGCGCCCAAGAGACCCAGTACTTC. The encoded protein is CSGGAQETQYF.

The gene calls are TRBV7-9 and TRBJ2-4; tentative D call: TRBD2 (6 bases). The CDR3 totals 15 residues. Germline V lookup: CDR1 SEHNR, CDR2 FQNEAQ (reference sequence). V was clipped by 3 bases and J by 3 bases, with 12 bases between them. CDR3 protein: CASSLDGTYKNIQYF. Here the CDR3 DNA reads TGTGCCAGCAGCTTGGACGGGACTTACAAAAACATTCAGTACTTC.

Worth noting for this clone: The same CDR3 arises from other DNA sequences in this sample as well. In DNA, the CDR3 is TGTGCCAGCAGCTTAGGACAGGGAGCCTACGAGCAGTACTTC. This encodes CASSLGQGAYEQYF. The chain joins TRBV11-3 to TRBJ2-7, with 7 bases fitting TRBD1. The trim removed 1 base at V and 2 bases at J, leaving 2 bases unmatched. This CDR3 has 14 residues. Germline V CDR1 and CDR2: SGHNT, YENEEA.

V gene TRBV27 combines with J gene TRBJ2-1, with 10 positions matching TRBD1. The V gene's germline CDR1 is MNHEY and CDR2 SMNVEV (reference sequence). CDR3 length: 14 residues. J gave up 9 bases and V 7 bases, and 9 bases lay outside the gene matches. The CDR3 region has the DNA TGTGCCAGCACAACGGGACAGGGGATAATTGAGCAGTTCTTC. Translation gives CASTTGQGIIEQFF.

The V call is TRBV2, the J call TRBJ2-3, with 10 bases that match TRBD2. After removal of 6 bases from V and 5 bases from J, the junction contained 8 bases not matched to a gene. This CDR3 has 15 residues. Germline CDR1 is SNHLY and CDR2 is FYNNEI. This CDR3 is CASRGTSAKEDTQYF. CDR3 DNA sequence: TGTGCCAGCAGGGGGACTAGCGCTAAAGAAGATACGCAGTATTTT.

The V call is TRBV6-6, the J call TRBJ1-1; TRBD1 is a possible D gene (5 bases). Trimming stripped 2 bases from V and 0 bases from J, with 7 bases between. This CDR3 region has 14 residues. Germline-derived CDR1 and CDR2 are MNHNY and SVGAGI (reference sequence). The CDR3 reads CASSYGGMNTEAFF. The CDR3 nucleotides are TGTGCCAGCAGTTACGGGGGGATGAACACTGAAGCTTTCTTT.

The chain is built from TRBV28 and TRBJ2-5; 9 nucleotides align to TRBD2. The CDR3 loop spans 16 amino acids. Germline CDR1 reads MDHEN; CDR2 reads SYDVKM. The V segment lost 7 bases and the J segment 7 bases; nucleotides outside the gene matches: 16. This chain's CDR3 is CASTQTSGYSFGTQYF. The DNA of the CDR3 is TGTGCCAGCACCCAGACTAGCGGCTATAGTTTCGGGACCCAGTACTTC. Full variable domain (outside the CDR3, taken from reference TRBV28 and TRBJ2-5): DVKVTQSSRYLVKRTGEKVFLECVQDMDHENMFWYRQDPGLGLRLIYFSYDVKMKEKGDIPEGYSVSREKKERFSLILESASTNQTSMYLCASTQTSGYSFGTQYFGPGTRLLVL.

This chain links TRBV6-5 with TRBJ1-1; maybe TRBD1 (6 bases). The V end was cut by 6 bases, the J end by 9 bases, with 17 bases between. CDR1 and CDR2 (germline): MNHEY, SVGAGI. This CDR3 has 13 amino acids. Here the CDR3 DNA reads TGTGCCAGCAGGCGGGGGGCAGCTCCACAAGCTTTCTTT. Protein product: CASRRGAAPQAFF.

The chain joins TRBV7-9 to TRBJ2-3; D is possibly TRBD2 (8 bases). CDR3 length: 17 amino acids. Trimming removed 5 bases from V and 2 bases from J, with 20 bases in between. Looked up from germline, CDR1 is SEHNR and CDR2 is FQNEAQ (reference sequence). The CDR3 nucleotides read TGTGCCAGCAGCCAGGGGGGCACTAGCGGAATCACAGATACGCAGTATTTT. Translation: CASSQGGTSGITDTQYF.

The V and J genes are TRBV6-1 and TRBJ1-2, with no clear D. The CDR3 is 14 amino acids. Germline assignment: CDR1 MNHNS and CDR2 SASEGT. V dropped 0 bases and J dropped 0 bases, with 5 bases sitting between them. CDR3 amino acids: CASSEASANYGYTF. CDR3 DNA: TGTGCCAGCAGTGAAGCAAGCGCTAACTATGGCTACACCTTC.

The chain joins TRBV7-6 to TRBJ2-5; 7 bases are shared with TRBD1. The junction had 12 bases not matched to a gene; V was cut back by 6 bases and J by 5 bases. Germline V gene data show CDR1 as SGHVS and CDR2 as FNYEAQ. CDR3 length: 15 amino acids. The CDR3 region has the DNA TGTGCCAGCAGGGGACCGTACAGGGGTGTGGAGACCCAGTACTTC. Protein product: CASRGPYRGVETQYF.

The chain is built from TRBV6-5 and TRBJ2-3; TRBD2 matches 12 bases. The V and J ends lost 2 bases and 1 base, in that order; junction bases with no gene match: 1. Per the germline V gene, CDR1 is MNHEY and CDR2 is SVGAGI. CDR3 size: 16 residues. The CDR3 loop reads CASSYRLAGGTDTQYF. In DNA form, the CDR3 reads TGTGCCAGCAGTTACAGACTAGCGGGAGGCACAGATACGCAGTATTTT.

The J gene is TRBJ1-1, the V gene TRBV6-5; D might be TRBD1 (6 bases). Trimming removed 5 bases at V and 4 bases at J, with 8 bases between. Germline CDR1 is MNHEY and CDR2 is SVGAGI. CDR3 length equals 12 residues. CDR3 protein: CASSDRSTEAFF. The CDR3 coding sequence is TGTGCCAGCAGTGACAGGAGCACTGAAGCTTTCTTT.

This clone turned up a few times. The chain uses TRBV18 and TRBJ2-7, with 7 positions matching TRBD1. The trim removed 4 bases at V and 3 bases at J, leaving 9 bases unmatched. The CDR3 length is 15 residues. Germline V CDR1 and CDR2: KGHSH, LQKENI. The CDR3 DNA reads TGTGCCAGCTCACTTACAGGGGAGTTAGTCTACGAGCAGTACTTC. Its protein product is CASSLTGELVYEQYF.

A note on this clone: One end of the junction fails to match germline, which may point to a read error. The chain couples TRBV4-1 to TRBJ1-4, with D possibly TRBD1 on 6 matching bases. Germline V gene lookup returns CDR1 MGHRA and CDR2 YSYEKL. This CDR3 region has 15 residues. The CDR3: CASSHPTGSNEKLLF. The CDR3 DNA follows: TGCGCCAGCAGCCACCCTACAGGGAGTAATGAAAAACTGCTTTTT.